A single sample is the source of the 14 T cell receptor beta chains below, sequenced in a study of identical twins. TCRdb ran MiXCR on the 5' RACE reads and lists one entry per CDR3 protein. The table lists 550,000 to 800,000 distinct CDR3 sequences, roughly 7.2% of them singletons. These records were also assigned to another study, of yellow fever vaccine responses in identical twins.

The source material was PBMCs. The receptor set was obtained from a woman aged 18-29 years in good health.

This clonotype showed up many times. The J gene is TRBJ1-6, the V gene TRBV3-1, with D hard to call. The length of the CDR3 is 15 residues. The V end was cut by 4 bases, the J end by 4 bases, with 11 bases between. Germline V gene data show CDR1 as LGHDT and CDR2 as YNNKEL (reference sequence). The chain's CDR3 is CASSPGRNYNSPLHF. In nucleotides, the CDR3 is TGTGCCAGCAGCCCAGGACGGAATTATAATTCACCCCTCCACTTT.

A few counts support this clonotype. This chain's CDR3 is CASRQETSGSSEQFF. CDR3 coding DNA: TGTGCCAGCAGGCAAGAGACTAGCGGGAGCAGTGAGCAGTTCTTC. J is TRBJ2-1 and V is TRBV2; 12 bases line up with TRBD2. The CDR3 totals 15 residues. The V segment lost 6 bases and the J segment 9 bases; nucleotides outside the gene matches: 9. Germline V gene lookup returns CDR1 SNHLY and CDR2 FYNNEI. The complete variable domain, with remaining parts taken from reference TRBV2 and TRBJ2-1, reads EPEVTQTPSHQVTQMGQEVILRCVPISNHLYFYWYRQILGQKVEFLVSFYNNEISEKSEIFDDQFSVERPDGSNFTLKIRSTKLEDSAMYFCASRQETSGSSEQFFGPGTRLTVL.

The rearrangement links TRBV11-2 to TRBJ2-1; 9 bases are shared with TRBD1. J lost 6 bases, V lost 3 bases, and 9 bases had no gene match. The CDR3 runs 16 residues. The germline gives CDR1 SGHAT, CDR2 FQNNGV. CDR3 nucleotides: TGTGCCAGCAGCTTTAGACCGGGACAGGGTATCAATGAGCAGTTCTTC. It translates to CASSFRPGQGINEQFF.

In DNA form, the CDR3 reads TGTGCCAGCAGTGATGCAGGTTCCGGGTTCTTC. Amino acid sequence: CASSDAGSGFF. The rearrangement uses TRBV2 and TRBJ2-1; no reliable D call. From germline, CDR1 is SNHLY and CDR2 FYNNEI. Trimming left V 3 bases short and J 15 bases short, with 12 bases between. The CDR3 consists of 11 residues.

The V call is TRBV24-1, the J call TRBJ2-5, with 11 positions matching TRBD2. CDR1 and CDR2 (germline): KGHDR, SFDVKD. The CDR3 covers 16 residues. Trimming at V came to 5 bases and at J to 5 bases, leaving 9 bases not matched to a gene. This CDR3 is CATSGTSGGFRETQYF. The CDR3 nucleotides read TGTGCCACCAGTGGAACTAGCGGGGGCTTTAGGGAGACCCAGTACTTC.

The V gene is TRBV28, the J gene TRBJ2-6; D perhaps matches TRBD1 (5 bases). Trimming removed 6 bases at V and 0 bases at J, with 12 bases between. Germline V gene data show CDR1 as MDHEN and CDR2 as SYDVKM. The CDR3 sequence is 16 residues long. The CDR3 here is CASRGRDSSGANVLTF. DNA of the CDR3: TGTGCCAGCAGAGGCCGTGACAGCTCTGGGGCCAACGTCCTGACTTTC.

This clonotype has only a few counts. This chain uses TRBV28 with TRBJ2-3, with 9 bases that match TRBD1. V dropped 0 bases and J dropped 1; count of bases not matched to a gene: 2. The CDR3 runs to 16 residues. Germline V gene data show CDR1 as MDHEN and CDR2 as SYDVKM. The CDR3 DNA sequence: TGTGCCAGCAGTTTATGGGGACAGGGAGGCACAGATACGCAGTATTTT. It is translated as CASSLWGQGGTDTQYF.

This clonotype was counted many times. The chain links TRBV7-9 to TRBJ2-2; D uncertain. The CDR3 length is 14 residues. Germline V gene sequence: CDR1 SEHNR, CDR2 FQNEAQ (reference sequence). V was clipped by 0 bases and J by 2 bases, with 4 bases between them. CDR3 region: CASSLARNTGELFF. Here the CDR3 DNA reads TGTGCCAGCAGCTTAGCCAGAAACACCGGGGAGCTGTTTTTT. Looking up the rest from reference TRBV7-9 and TRBJ2-2 gives the full variable domain: DTGVSQNPRHKITKRGQNVTFRCDPISEHNRLYWYRQTLGQGPEFLTYFQNEAQLEKSRLLSDRFSAERPKGSFSTLEIQRTEQGDSAMYLCASSLARNTGELFFGEGSRLTVL.

This clonotype appeared a few times. V usage is TRBV7-8 and J usage is TRBJ2-7, with a tentative D call TRBD1 (8 bases). CDR3 length: 13 amino acids. Trimming removed 5 bases at V and 6 bases at J, with 14 bases between. The germline CDR1 and CDR2 sequences are SGHVS and FQNEAQ. Here the CDR3 reads CASSNRGGVEQYF. DNA for the CDR3: TGTGCCAGCAGCAACAGGGGGGGGGTCGAGCAGTACTTC.

The chain recombines TRBV12-3 or TRBV12-4 with TRBJ2-7; TRBD2 matches 14 bases. The CDR3 loop spans 16 amino acids. V trimming: 5 bases; J trimming: 1 base; junction bases outside the gene matches: 4. This CDR3 is CASSPGTSGRSYEQYF. The CDR3 nucleotides read TGTGCCAGCAGTCCCGGGACTAGCGGGAGATCCTACGAGCAGTACTTC.

This clonotype has only a few counts. The chain couples TRBV20-1 to TRBJ1-1; 7 bases agree with TRBD1. V trimming: 3 bases; J trimming: 5 bases; junction bases outside the gene matches: 6. The germline V gene has CDR1 DFQATT and CDR2 SNEGSKA (reference sequence). The CDR3 spans 13 residues. The CDR3 here is CSASEGAGTEAFF. The CDR3 DNA reads TGCAGTGCTAGCGAGGGGGCGGGTACTGAAGCTTTCTTT.

CDR3: CASSQGREGSYEQYF. CDR3 nucleotides: TGTGCCAGCAGCCAGGGACGGGAGGGCTCCTACGAGCAGTACTTC. The chain is built from TRBV14 and TRBJ2-7; TRBD2 agrees at 8 bases. The CDR3 runs 15 residues. Germline V gene sequence: CDR1 SGHDN, CDR2 FVKESK. The V gene end was trimmed by 3 bases and the J gene end by 0 bases; junction bases not matched to a gene: 4. Using reference TRBV14 and TRBJ2-7 for the parts outside the CDR3, the full variable domain is EAGVTQFPSHSVIEKGQTVTLRCDPISGHDNLYWYRRVMGKEIKFLLHFVKESKQDESGMPNNRFLAERTGGTYSTLKVQPAELEDSGVYFCASSQGREGSYEQYFGPGTRLTVT.

This clonotype was seen repeatedly, ten times or more. J is TRBJ2-1 and V is TRBV5-1; D call uncertain. Germline CDR1 reads SGHRS; CDR2 reads YFSETQ. The CDR3 has 13 residues. V was clipped by 0 bases and J by 5 bases, with 6 bases between them. The CDR3 nucleotides read TGCGCCAGCAGCTTGGATCCCAACAATGAGCAGTTCTTC. It translates to CASSLDPNNEQFF.

This chain links TRBV5-8 with TRBJ2-1; possibly TRBD2 for D (5 bases). Germline V gene sequence: CDR1 SGHTS, CDR2 YDEGEE. V was cut by 5 bases and J by 8 bases, with 23 bases left in between. CDR3 length: 16 residues. CDR3 in amino acids: CASSHQLGRSGDEQFF. The CDR3 bases are TGTGCCAGCAGTCATCAACTCGGACGCTCCGGGGATGAGCAGTTCTTC.